This TCR beta chain was sequenced for a study of T cell responses to AZD1222 COVID-19 vaccine. Study-wide results and caveats: It should be noted that donors were predominantly white British and more often female, and clonal diversity was possibly underestimated.

Libraries were prepared by immunoSEQ multiplex PCR; TCRdb keeps only in-frame clonotypes and omits some of them. The repertoire has approximately 80,000 clones, more than 80% of them found once; the top ten carry 4.5% to 6%. Per germline, CDR1 SGHTA and CDR2 FQGTGA. With V trimmed by 5 bases and J by 1 base, 6 bases remained unmatched. The CDR3 loop spans 15 amino acids. About this clone: No antigen is known for it.

This rearrangement joins TRBV7-3 to TRBJ1-1; 8 bases map to TRBD1. The origin of this receptor is an adult in good health. This sample comprised peripheral blood, obtained on day 0 of AZD1222 vaccination. The CDR3 DNA is TGTGCCAGCAGCAAGACAGGGGTCCGGAACACTGAAGCTTTCTTT. It is translated as CASSKTGVRNTEAFF.